The 14 T cell receptor beta chains presented below share a single source sample, sequenced in a study of blood T cell repertoires in COVID-19. Profiled with immunoSEQ multiplex PCR; TCRdb holds only in-frame clones, not every one. The data hold a few hundred thousand clones, with 70% to 90% observed a single time. The sequencing sample was made of peripheral blood. The receptors shown here come from a human donor in a cohort sampled during active COVID-19.

This chain joins TRBV12-5 and TRBJ2-5; D is possibly TRBD1 (7 bases). This CDR3 spans 16 amino acids. V gave up 1 base and J gave up 4 bases, with 16 bases separating them. In germline, CDR1 is LGHNT, CDR2 FRNRAP. The CDR3 DNA follows: TGTGCTAGTGGTTTGGGGAGACAGGGAGGAGGAGAGACCCAGTACTTC. Protein: CASGLGRQGGGETQYF.

The chain couples TRBV3-1 (or the pseudogene TRBV3-2) to TRBJ2-7, with 7 nucleotides matching TRBD2. J gave up 3 bases and V 10 bases, and 21 bases lay outside the gene matches. The CDR3 length is 17 residues. Germline V CDR1 and CDR2: LGHDT, YNNKEL (reference sequence). This chain's CDR3 is CATAPSPYLGTNYEQYF. The DNA of the CDR3 is TGTGCCACCGCGCCTTCGCCCTACCTCGGGACTAACTACGAGCAGTACTTC.

With respect to this clone: Other DNA variants within this sample encode the same CDR3. The chain has TRBV12-3 or TRBV12-4 and TRBJ1-3; D unclear. Trimming cost V 6 bases and J 4 bases, with 7 bases left between them. The CDR3 contains 12 residues. The CDR3 region has the DNA TGTGCCAGCAGACTATCGGGAAACACCATATATTTT. It translates to CASRLSGNTIYF.

This sequence joins TRBV6-5 and TRBJ2-7; tentative D call: TRBD2 (5 bases). V lost 6 bases to trimming and J lost 4 bases, with 13 bases between them. The V gene's germline CDR1 is MNHEY and CDR2 SVGAGI. This CDR3 is built from 13 residues. In DNA form, the CDR3 reads TGTGCCAGCAGGTTAGCGAGGAATTACGAGCAGTACTTC. Translation gives CASRLARNYEQYF.

The rearrangement uses TRBV11-1 and TRBJ2-4; 7 positions agree with TRBD1. CDR1 SGHAT and CDR2 FQDESV come from the germline V gene (reference sequence). This CDR3 is 13 amino acids long. V shed 5 bases and J 8 bases; nucleotides not matched to a gene: 6. CDR3 in DNA: TGTGCCAGCAGCCGGGACAGTCCGGACATTCAGTACTTC. Its protein product is CASSRDSPDIQYF.

The count of this clone is one. The chain links TRBV7-2 to TRBJ1-1; D possibly corresponds to TRBD1 (6 bases). The CDR3 is made up of 18 amino acids. Germline V gene sequence: CDR1 SGHTA, CDR2 FQGNSA. V lost 1 base to trimming and J lost 5 bases, with 23 bases between them. The CDR3 DNA is TGTGCCAGCAGCTTAGGGCCTGGGGGCGGAAAGGAGTGGACTGAAGCTTTCTTT. It codes for CASSLGPGGGKEWTEAFF.

V gene TRBV18 combines with J gene TRBJ2-7, with TRBD1 matching over 12 bases. V lost 3 bases to trimming and J lost 3 bases; unmatched junction nucleotides: 21. CDR3 length: 21 amino acids. In germline, CDR1 is KGHSH, CDR2 LQKENI. CDR3 in DNA: TGTGCCAGCTCACCGGGACAGGGGGCGCTTGCCCCTTTGTTACAGGGCTACGAGCAGTACTTC. This sequence encodes CASSPGQGALAPLLQGYEQYF.

V gene TRBV7-2 combines with J gene TRBJ2-1, with 7 positions matching TRBD2. V shed 3 bases and J 2 bases; nucleotides not matched to a gene: 16. The CDR3 sequence is 19 residues long. Germline V lookup: CDR1 SGHTA, CDR2 FQGNSA. The CDR3 coding sequence is TGTGCCAGCAGCTTGAGGAGGTGGGTCCAGCGGGACCCCTACAATGAGCAGTTCTTC. It specifies CASSLRRWVQRDPYNEQFF.

This clone was seen a single time. V and J are TRBV7-2 and TRBJ1-6, with 8 bases identical to TRBD1. The CDR3 runs to 16 residues. Per the germline V gene, CDR1 is SGHTA and CDR2 is FQGNSA. Losses at the gene ends were 5 bases for V and 10 bases for J; bases not matched to a gene: 13. The CDR3 DNA follows: TGTGCCAGCAGCGTGGTGTCTGGGACAGGAGGGTCACCCCTCCACTTT. Protein sequence: CASSVVSGTGGSPLHF.

The V and J genes are TRBV11-2 and TRBJ2-7; TRBD2 agrees at 10 bases. Germline assignment: CDR1 SGHAT and CDR2 FQNNGV. The CDR3 length is 15 residues. The trim removed 6 bases at V and 2 bases at J, leaving 7 bases unmatched. CDR3 amino acids: CASSPQLAGAYEQYF. CDR3 in DNA: TGTGCCAGCAGTCCCCAGCTAGCGGGGGCCTACGAGCAGTACTTC.

The genes are TRBV7-2 and TRBJ2-5; the D is unclear. Trimming pared 3 bases from V and 4 bases from J, leaving 3 bases between. CDR3 size: 11 residues. CDR1 SGHTA and CDR2 FQGNSA come from the germline V gene. CDR3 in DNA: TGTGCCAGCAGCTTCCTAGAGACCCAGTACTTC. The encoded protein is CASSFLETQYF.

The V gene is TRBV27, the J gene TRBJ1-2, with a weak D call TRBD1 (5 bases). The V and J ends lost 5 bases and 8 bases respectively, with 21 bases between them. This CDR3 contains 15 residues. In germline, CDR1 is MNHEY, CDR2 SMNVEV (reference sequence). In DNA, the CDR3 is TGTGCCAGCAGTGCTTTCGCAGGGCAGCTAGGAGGCTACACCTTC. Translation: CASSAFAGQLGGYTF.

The rearrangement joins TRBV5-1 to TRBJ2-7, with TRBD1 matching 9 bases. V was clipped by 4 bases and J by 3 bases; unmatched bases: 8. The germline CDR1 and CDR2 sequences are SGHRS and YFSETQ. The CDR3 is 15 residues long. CDR3 in amino acids: CASSPRQGGGYEQYF. The CDR3 DNA follows: TGCGCCAGCAGCCCCAGACAGGGGGGTGGCTACGAGCAGTACTTC.

This chain links TRBV5-1 with TRBJ2-7, with D perhaps TRBD2 (5 bases). The CDR3 spans 12 residues. Per the germline V gene, CDR1 is SGHRS and CDR2 is YFSETQ. With 0 bases removed from V and 7 bases from J, the gap between germline ends came to 8 bases. In nucleotides, the CDR3 is TGCGCCAGCAGCTTGGATAGGGAGGAGCAGTACTTC. Translating it yields CASSLDREEQYF.